Sequencing of this TCR beta chain was carried out in a study of cytomegalovirus exposure and HLA in healthy donors. The PCR made use of 60 Vbeta and 13 Jbeta primers. Clones were read by immunoSEQ multiplex PCR, and TCRdb kept only the in-frame ones, dropping some. The table shows about 130,000 clones, with roughly four fifths occurring only once. In this sample, this clone turned up a few times. Germline values: CDR1 MNHEY, CDR2 SVGAGI. This CDR3 comprises 13 residues. Trimming took 5 bases from V and 2 from J, leaving 9 bases between them. The sequence derives from a woman in her forties in good health and CMV-seropositive. Sequenced material: PBMCs. The gene calls are TRBV6-5 and TRBJ1-1; the D is unclear. The CDR3, as DNA: TGTGCCAGCAGTCAGACACAAAACACTGAAGCTTTCTTT. This translates into CASSQTQNTEAFF.